Listed below are T cell receptor beta chains from one sample, sequenced in a study of T-cell memory formation after mild COVID-19. Each CDR3 protein is one row after TCRdb ran MiXCR on the 5' RACE reads. Seen here are hundreds of thousands of distinct CDR3 sequences, approximately 19% observed once, and the top ten hold approximately 12%. The sequenced sample was PBMCs or a T cell subset sorted from them (not recorded which). The receptors here all came from an adult woman who had mild COVID-19 (a few samples of this study predate the infection). Cell type and time point are not known. Both conserved end residues are part of each CDR3. Fields, in order: clone size, V gene, D gene, J gene, CDR3 protein, CDR3 DNA. The D gene is left open where the match is weak. Some rows have no size entry. The others give once, few or many, or a class for an expanded clone.

clone size: many; V gene: TRBV20-1; D gene: NA; J gene: TRBJ1-1; CDR3 protein: CSAREGARTEAFF; CDR3 DNA: TGCAGTGCTAGAGAGGGGGCGAGGACTGAAGCTTTCTTT
clone size: many; V gene: TRBV2; D gene: NA; J gene: TRBJ2-5; CDR3 protein: CASSEGVGETQYF; CDR3 DNA: TGTGCCAGCAGTGAAGGGGTAGGGGAGACCCAGTACTTC
clone size: NA; V gene: TRBV15; D gene: TRBD2; J gene: TRBJ2-1; CDR3 protein: CATSREGTSGGWNEQFF; CDR3 DNA: TGTGCCACCAGCAGAGAGGGAACTAGCGGGGGATGGAATGAGCAGTTCTTC
clone size: few; V gene: TRBV5-6; D gene: TRBD2; J gene: TRBJ2-1; CDR3 protein: CASSLVGTRSNEQFF; CDR3 DNA: TGTGCCAGCAGCTTGGTGGGGACTAGGTCCAATGAGCAGTTCTTC
clone size: few; V gene: TRBV5-1; D gene: TRBD1; J gene: TRBJ2-7; CDR3 protein: CASSSTWTGGREQYF; CDR3 DNA: TGCGCCAGCAGCTCCACCTGGACAGGGGGCAGGGAGCAGTACTTC
clone size: few; V gene: TRBV5-1; D gene: NA; J gene: TRBJ2-3; CDR3 protein: CASSSGQAGGGDTQYF; CDR3 DNA: TGCGCCAGCAGCTCTGGACAGGCCGGAGGGGGAGATACGCAGTATTTT
clone size: few; V gene: TRBV24-1; D gene: NA; J gene: TRBJ2-4; CDR3 protein: CATSDGGRNIQYF; CDR3 DNA: TGTGCCACCAGTGATGGGGGACGAAACATTCAGTACTTC
clone size: few; V gene: TRBV9; D gene: TRBD1; J gene: TRBJ2-3; CDR3 protein: CASSVDGTGGLQDTQYF; CDR3 DNA: TGTGCCAGCAGCGTAGACGGGACAGGGGGCCTCCAGGATACGCAGTATTTT
clone size: few; V gene: TRBV7-8; D gene: NA; J gene: TRBJ2-7; CDR3 protein: CASSTTGTYEQYF; CDR3 DNA: TGTGCCAGCAGTACGACTGGGACTTACGAGCAGTACTTC
clone size: few; V gene: TRBV4-1; D gene: NA; J gene: TRBJ1-5; CDR3 protein: CASSHPGSAQPQHF; CDR3 DNA: TGCGCCAGCAGCCACCCCGGGTCTGCGCAGCCCCAGCATTTT
clone size: many; V gene: TRBV7-9; D gene: NA; J gene: TRBJ2-3; CDR3 protein: CASSLVTGTPTQYF; CDR3 DNA: TGTGCCAGCAGCTTAGTGACCGGGACCCCTACGCAGTATTTT
clone size: few; V gene: TRBV24-1; D gene: NA; J gene: TRBJ1-5; CDR3 protein: CATSDRGQISNQPQHF; CDR3 DNA: TGTGCCACCAGTGACCGTGGACAGATTAGCAATCAGCCCCAGCATTTT
clone size: NA; V gene: TRBV24-1; D gene: NA; J gene: TRBJ1-1; CDR3 protein: CATRDRQPNTEAFF; CDR3 DNA: TGTGCCACCAGAGACAGGCAACCGAACACTGAAGCTTTCTTT
clone size: few; V gene: TRBV7-8; D gene: TRBD1; J gene: TRBJ2-1; CDR3 protein: CASSLGQGFNNEQFF; CDR3 DNA: TGTGCCAGCAGCTTAGGACAGGGCTTTAACAATGAGCAGTTCTTC
clone size: NA; V gene: TRBV4-1; D gene: NA; J gene: TRBJ2-7; CDR3 protein: CASSQDWQNHEQYF; CDR3 DNA: TGCGCCAGCAGCCAAGATTGGCAAAACCACGAGCAGTACTTC
clone size: NA; V gene: TRBV5-1; D gene: TRBD2; J gene: TRBJ2-5; CDR3 protein: CASQGLAEETQYF; CDR3 DNA: TGCGCCTCTCAAGGCCTAGCGGAAGAGACCCAGTACTTC
clone size: few; V gene: TRBV7-9; D gene: TRBD2; J gene: TRBJ2-7; CDR3 protein: CASSSLLAGGPYEQYF; CDR3 DNA: TGTGCCAGCAGCTCCTTACTAGCGGGGGGGCCCTACGAGCAGTACTTC
clone size: NA; V gene: TRBV20-1; D gene: NA; J gene: TRBJ2-7; CDR3 protein: CSARVSGRLGEQYF; CDR3 DNA: TGCAGTGCTAGAGTATCCGGACGTTTGGGCGAGCAGTACTTC
clone size: few; V gene: TRBV6-1; D gene: NA; J gene: TRBJ1-1; CDR3 protein: CASKEGRGMNTEAFF; CDR3 DNA: TGTGCCAGCAAAGAAGGGCGGGGTATGAACACTGAAGCTTTCTTT
clone size: many; V gene: TRBV6-4; D gene: NA; J gene: TRBJ2-1; CDR3 protein: CASSDSVGEGRNEQFF; CDR3 DNA: TGTGCCAGCAGTGACTCAGTGGGAGAAGGGCGGAATGAGCAGTTCTTC
clone size: few; V gene: TRBV5-4; D gene: TRBD2; J gene: TRBJ2-7; CDR3 protein: CASSSLTSANYEQYF; CDR3 DNA: TGTGCCAGCAGCTCGCTAACTAGCGCCAACTACGAGCAGTACTTC
clone size: NA; V gene: TRBV6-2/TRBV6-3; D gene: TRBD1; J gene: TRBJ2-4; CDR3 protein: CASSSRPGTGFGQYF; CDR3 DNA: TGTGCCAGCAGCAGCCGTCCCGGGACAGGGTTCGGTCAGTACTTC
clone size: NA; V gene: TRBV9; D gene: NA; J gene: TRBJ2-3; CDR3 protein: CASSVISSTDTQYF; CDR3 DNA: TGTGCCAGCAGCGTAATCAGTAGCACAGATACGCAGTATTTT
clone size: few; V gene: TRBV6-4; D gene: TRBD2; J gene: TRBJ2-7; CDR3 protein: CASSALAGAEQYF; CDR3 DNA: TGTGCCAGCAGTGCTCTAGCGGGAGCCGAGCAGTACTTC
clone size: many; V gene: TRBV18; D gene: NA; J gene: TRBJ2-1; CDR3 protein: CASSPQGYNEQFF; CDR3 DNA: TGTGCCAGCAGCCCACAGGGCTACAATGAGCAGTTCTTC
clone size: NA; V gene: TRBV7-9; D gene: TRBD1; J gene: TRBJ2-7; CDR3 protein: CASSFRGTGGTYEQYF; CDR3 DNA: TGTGCCAGCAGCTTTAGAGGGACAGGGGGCACGTACGAGCAGTACTTC
clone size: NA; V gene: TRBV6-5; D gene: TRBD2; J gene: TRBJ2-3; CDR3 protein: CASSSLGAGGSTDTQYF; CDR3 DNA: TGTGCCAGCAGTAGCCTGGGGGCGGGGGGAAGCACAGATACGCAGTATTTT
clone size: few; V gene: TRBV9; D gene: NA; J gene: TRBJ2-1; CDR3 protein: CASSVLEGVGLDEQFF; CDR3 DNA: TGTGCCAGCAGCGTATTAGAGGGGGTAGGATTAGATGAGCAGTTCTTC
clone size: few; V gene: TRBV13; D gene: TRBD2; J gene: TRBJ2-5; CDR3 protein: CASSAGTSGKETQYF; CDR3 DNA: TGTGCCAGCAGCGCGGGGACTAGCGGGAAAGAGACCCAGTACTTC
clone size: NA; V gene: TRBV7-3; D gene: TRBD1; J gene: TRBJ1-2; CDR3 protein: CASSPVGQANYGYTF; CDR3 DNA: TGTGCCAGCAGCCCCGTGGGACAGGCGAACTATGGCTACACCTTC
clone size: NA; V gene: TRBV27; D gene: NA; J gene: TRBJ2-7; CDR3 protein: CASSGSAYEQYF; CDR3 DNA: TGTGCCAGCAGTGGCTCTGCCTACGAGCAGTACTTC
clone size: few; V gene: TRBV20-1; D gene: TRBD2; J gene: TRBJ2-5; CDR3 protein: CSASKAGAGETQYF; CDR3 DNA: TGCAGTGCTAGCAAAGCGGGGGCCGGGGAGACCCAGTACTTC
clone size: NA; V gene: TRBV5-1; D gene: NA; J gene: TRBJ2-7; CDR3 protein: CASSGDLSKGDYEQYF; CDR3 DNA: TGCGCCAGCAGCGGGGATCTATCGAAGGGGGACTACGAGCAGTACTTC
clone size: NA; V gene: TRBV3-1; D gene: TRBD1; J gene: TRBJ2-7; CDR3 protein: CASSLLGTGIYEQYF; CDR3 DNA: TGTGCCAGCAGCCTGCTAGGGACAGGGATCTACGAGCAGTACTTC
clone size: few; V gene: TRBV7-3; D gene: NA; J gene: TRBJ2-2; CDR3 protein: CASSLYATNTGELFF; CDR3 DNA: TGTGCCAGCAGCTTATACGCGACGAACACCGGGGAGCTGTTTTTT
clone size: few; V gene: TRBV11-3; D gene: TRBD1; J gene: TRBJ2-5; CDR3 protein: CASSLNRGLLETQYF; CDR3 DNA: TGTGCCAGCAGCTTAAACAGGGGGCTTCTGGAGACCCAGTACTTC
clone size: NA; V gene: TRBV27; D gene: TRBD1; J gene: TRBJ2-3; CDR3 protein: CASSFPPGGISDTQYF; CDR3 DNA: TGTGCCAGCAGTTTTCCTCCAGGGGGCATCTCAGATACGCAGTATTTT
clone size: few; V gene: TRBV30; D gene: NA; J gene: TRBJ2-7; CDR3 protein: CAWSAQRKWYEQYF; CDR3 DNA: TGTGCCTGGAGTGCACAACGCAAATGGTACGAGCAGTACTTC
clone size: NA; V gene: TRBV7-6; D gene: TRBD1; J gene: TRBJ2-2; CDR3 protein: CASSLSRTGDTGELFF; CDR3 DNA: TGTGCCAGCAGCTTATCACGGACAGGGGACACCGGGGAGCTGTTTTTT
clone size: many; V gene: TRBV7-3; D gene: TRBD2; J gene: TRBJ2-2; CDR3 protein: CASSLGRTSNTGELFF; CDR3 DNA: TGTGCCAGCAGCTTAGGGAGGACTAGTAATACCGGGGAGCTGTTTTTT
clone size: NA; V gene: TRBV9; D gene: NA; J gene: TRBJ2-1; CDR3 protein: CASSVEGGPYNEQFF; CDR3 DNA: TGTGCCAGCAGCGTAGAGGGCGGTCCCTACAATGAGCAGTTCTTC
clone size: few; V gene: TRBV29-1; D gene: NA; J gene: TRBJ1-2; CDR3 protein: CSVFGGFYGYTF; CDR3 DNA: TGCAGCGTTTTCGGGGGATTCTATGGCTACACCTTC
clone size: few; V gene: TRBV20-1; D gene: NA; J gene: TRBJ2-7; CDR3 protein: CSASAGERSEQYF; CDR3 DNA: TGCAGTGCTAGCGCAGGGGAGAGGAGCGAGCAGTACTTC
clone size: NA; V gene: TRBV27; D gene: NA; J gene: TRBJ1-5; CDR3 protein: CASSLGAQMDEAQHF; CDR3 DNA: TGTGCCAGCAGTTTAGGGGCCCAGATGGACGAGGCCCAGCATTTT
clone size: NA; V gene: TRBV5-1; D gene: NA; J gene: TRBJ2-7; CDR3 protein: CASSAPDRGTYEQYF; CDR3 DNA: TGCGCCAGCAGCGCCCCTGACCGCGGAACCTACGAGCAGTACTTC
clone size: few; V gene: TRBV7-9; D gene: NA; J gene: TRBJ2-7; CDR3 protein: CASSTSSYEQYF; CDR3 DNA: TGTGCCAGCAGCACCAGCTCCTACGAGCAGTACTTC
clone size: NA; V gene: TRBV4-2; D gene: NA; J gene: TRBJ2-3; CDR3 protein: CASSQSGPPRDTQYF; CDR3 DNA: TGTGCCAGCAGCCAGAGCGGCCCACCGCGGGATACGCAGTATTTT
clone size: few; V gene: TRBV5-1; D gene: TRBD1; J gene: TRBJ1-1; CDR3 protein: CASSTRTGETEAFF; CDR3 DNA: TGCGCCAGCAGCACTCGGACAGGGGAAACTGAAGCTTTCTTT
clone size: NA; V gene: TRBV4-2; D gene: NA; J gene: TRBJ2-3; CDR3 protein: CASSQAIVSDTQYF; CDR3 DNA: TGTGCCAGCAGCCAAGCGATAGTCTCAGATACGCAGTATTTT
clone size: NA; V gene: TRBV7-2; D gene: NA; J gene: TRBJ2-1; CDR3 protein: CASSLVGTLDEQFF; CDR3 DNA: TGTGCCAGCAGCTTAGTAGGAACCCTCGATGAGCAGTTCTTC
clone size: many; V gene: TRBV11-3; D gene: NA; J gene: TRBJ2-3; CDR3 protein: CASSYTAGDTQYF; CDR3 DNA: TGTGCCAGCAGCTACACCGCCGGAGATACGCAGTATTTT
clone size: NA; V gene: TRBV7-2; D gene: TRBD2; J gene: TRBJ2-3; CDR3 protein: CASSLAVLAGTPSTDTQYF; CDR3 DNA: TGTGCCAGCAGCTTAGCCGTCCTAGCGGGGACGCCTAGCACAGATACGCAGTATTTT
clone size: many; V gene: TRBV12-3/TRBV12-4; D gene: NA; J gene: TRBJ2-7; CDR3 protein: CASRVGHYEQYF; CDR3 DNA: TGTGCCAGCAGAGTTGGGCACTACGAGCAGTACTTC
clone size: NA; V gene: TRBV12-3/TRBV12-4; D gene: NA; J gene: TRBJ1-1; CDR3 protein: CASSYHGLTGTEAFF; CDR3 DNA: TGTGCCAGCAGTTACCATGGCTTGACGGGCACTGAAGCTTTCTTT
clone size: few; V gene: TRBV29-1; D gene: NA; J gene: TRBJ1-1; CDR3 protein: CSVSQTANTEAFF; CDR3 DNA: TGCAGCGTAAGTCAGACAGCTAACACTGAAGCTTTCTTT
clone size: NA; V gene: TRBV20-1; D gene: TRBD1; J gene: TRBJ2-1; CDR3 protein: CSARDQGQGSYNEQFF; CDR3 DNA: TGCAGTGCTAGAGACCAGGGACAGGGCTCCTACAATGAGCAGTTCTTC
clone size: few; V gene: TRBV4-1; D gene: TRBD2; J gene: TRBJ2-1; CDR3 protein: CASSRGGSGTYSYNEQFF; CDR3 DNA: TGCGCCAGCAGCCGGGGGGGTAGCGGGACGTACTCCTACAATGAGCAGTTCTTC
clone size: NA; V gene: TRBV18; D gene: TRBD1; J gene: TRBJ1-5; CDR3 protein: CASNTGVHNQPQHF; CDR3 DNA: TGTGCCAGCAACACAGGGGTCCACAATCAGCCCCAGCATTTT
clone size: few; V gene: TRBV5-6; D gene: NA; J gene: TRBJ2-7; CDR3 protein: CASILKGSNYEQYF; CDR3 DNA: TGTGCCAGCATACTAAAGGGCAGCAACTACGAGCAGTACTTC
clone size: once; V gene: TRBV5-6; D gene: NA; J gene: TRBJ1-2; CDR3 protein: CASSFGRNYGYTF; CDR3 DNA: TGTGCCAGCAGCTTCGGACGGAACTATGGCTACACCTTC